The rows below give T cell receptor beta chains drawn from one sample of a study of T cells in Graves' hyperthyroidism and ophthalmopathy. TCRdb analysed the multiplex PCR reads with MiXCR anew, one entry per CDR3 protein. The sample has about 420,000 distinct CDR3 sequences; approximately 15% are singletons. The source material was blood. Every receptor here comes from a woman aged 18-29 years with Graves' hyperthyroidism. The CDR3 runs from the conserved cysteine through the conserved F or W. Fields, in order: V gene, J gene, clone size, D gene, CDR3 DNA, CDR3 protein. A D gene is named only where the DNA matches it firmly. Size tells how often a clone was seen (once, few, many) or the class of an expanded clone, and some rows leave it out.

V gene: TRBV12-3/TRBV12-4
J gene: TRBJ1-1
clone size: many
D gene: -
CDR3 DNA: TGTGCCAGCAGTTTCGGCAGGGGGAACACTGAAGCTTTCTTT
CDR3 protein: CASSFGRGNTEAFF

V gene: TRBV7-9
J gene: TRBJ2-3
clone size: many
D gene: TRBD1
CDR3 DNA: TGTGCCAGCAGCCCAAGACAGGGGCCCCGTTCTACGCAGTATTTT
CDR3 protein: CASSPRQGPRSTQYF

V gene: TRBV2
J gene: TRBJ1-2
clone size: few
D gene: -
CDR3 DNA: TGTGCCAGCGGACGACAGGTCACCTATGGCTACACCTTC
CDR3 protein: CASGRQVTYGYTF

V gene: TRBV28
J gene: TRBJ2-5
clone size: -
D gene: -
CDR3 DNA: TGTGCCAGCAGTTTATTAGGAGAGGGCAGCGGTGAGACCCAGTACTTC
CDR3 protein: CASSLLGEGSGETQYF

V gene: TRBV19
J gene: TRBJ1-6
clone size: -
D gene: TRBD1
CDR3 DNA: TGTGCCAGTACCGACAGGGGCCAGGGCTCCTATAATTCACCCCTCCACTTT
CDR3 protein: CASTDRGQGSYNSPLHF

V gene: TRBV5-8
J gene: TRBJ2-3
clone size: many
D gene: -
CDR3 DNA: TGTGCCAGCAGCTGGGGCGGTCGTCCCTCCGATACGCAGTATTTT
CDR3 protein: CASSWGGRPSDTQYF

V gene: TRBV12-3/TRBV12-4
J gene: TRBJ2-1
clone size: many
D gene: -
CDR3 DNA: TGTGCCAGCAGACCCCTGGTCAGGGATTCCTACAATGAGCAGTTCTTC
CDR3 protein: CASRPLVRDSYNEQFF

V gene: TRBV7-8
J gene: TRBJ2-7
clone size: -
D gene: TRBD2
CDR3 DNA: TGTGCCAGCAGCTTAGTAGGTACGGGGGGAAACTACGAGCAGTACTTC
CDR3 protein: CASSLVGTGGNYEQYF

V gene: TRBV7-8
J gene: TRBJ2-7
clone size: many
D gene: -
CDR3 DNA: TGTGCCAGCAGCTTATTAGCGGAACGCTACGAGCAGTACTTC
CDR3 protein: CASSLLAERYEQYF

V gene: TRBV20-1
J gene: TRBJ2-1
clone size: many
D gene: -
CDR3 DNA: TGCAGTGCTAGTCCACCGGGACAACAAATCAATGAGCAGTTCTTC
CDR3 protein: CSASPPGQQINEQFF

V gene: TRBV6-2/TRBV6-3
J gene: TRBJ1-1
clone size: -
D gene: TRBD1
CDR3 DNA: TGTGCCAGCGGACAGGGTCTGAACACTGAAGCTTTCTTT
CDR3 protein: CASGQGLNTEAFF

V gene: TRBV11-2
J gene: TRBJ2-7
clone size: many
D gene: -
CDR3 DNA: TGTGCCAGCAGCTTAGTTCGCGGAGCATCCTACGAGCAGTACTTC
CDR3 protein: CASSLVRGASYEQYF

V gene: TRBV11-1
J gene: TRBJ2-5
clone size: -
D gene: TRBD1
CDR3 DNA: TGTGCCAGCCGACGGACAGGGCAGCAAGAGACCCAGTACTTC
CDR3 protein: CASRRTGQQETQYF

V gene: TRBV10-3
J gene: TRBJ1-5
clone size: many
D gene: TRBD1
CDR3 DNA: TGTGCCATCAGTGAGACAGGGGTGATGGGTCAGCCCCAGCATTTT
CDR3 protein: CAISETGVMGQPQHF

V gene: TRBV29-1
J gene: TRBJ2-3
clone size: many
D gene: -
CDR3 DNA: TGCAGCGTTGAAGATGTCAACTACCTAAACACAGATACGCAGTATTTT
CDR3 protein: CSVEDVNYLNTDTQYF

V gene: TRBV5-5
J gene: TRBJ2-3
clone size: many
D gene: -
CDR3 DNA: TGTGCCAGCAGCTTGGGTCTCCAATCGGATACGCAGTATTTT
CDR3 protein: CASSLGLQSDTQYF

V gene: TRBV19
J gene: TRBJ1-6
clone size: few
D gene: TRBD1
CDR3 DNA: TGTGCCAGTAGTCTTTACCGGGACAGGGGACGTAATTCACCCCTCCACTTT
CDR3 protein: CASSLYRDRGRNSPLHF

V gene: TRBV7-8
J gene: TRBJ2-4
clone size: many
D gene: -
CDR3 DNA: TGTGCCAGCAGCACTACAGGGATACTAGCCAAAAACATTCAGTACTTC
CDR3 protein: CASSTTGILAKNIQYF

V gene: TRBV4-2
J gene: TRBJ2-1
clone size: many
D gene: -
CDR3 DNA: TGTGCCAGCAGCCAAGGGGTAGGGGCCTACAATGAGCAGTTCTTC
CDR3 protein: CASSQGVGAYNEQFF

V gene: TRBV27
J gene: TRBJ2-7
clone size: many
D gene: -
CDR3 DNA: TGTGCCAGCAGTTTATACCTCCCCCTAAGAGGGGCCTACGAGCAGTACTTC
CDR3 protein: CASSLYLPLRGAYEQYF

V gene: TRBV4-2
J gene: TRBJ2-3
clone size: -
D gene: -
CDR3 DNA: TGTGCCAGCAGCAAAAACCAGGGATACGGCACAGATACGCAGTATTTT
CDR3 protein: CASSKNQGYGTDTQYF

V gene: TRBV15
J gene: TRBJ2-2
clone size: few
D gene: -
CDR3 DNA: TGTGCCACCAGCAGAGAGGAGGCCGGGGAGCTGTTTTTT
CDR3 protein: CATSREEAGELFF

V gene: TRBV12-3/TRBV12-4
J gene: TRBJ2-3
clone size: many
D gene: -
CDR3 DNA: TGTGCCAGCAGTCCTCGGGACAATCCAGATACGCAGTATTTT
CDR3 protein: CASSPRDNPDTQYF

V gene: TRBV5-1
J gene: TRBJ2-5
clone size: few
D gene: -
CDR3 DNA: TGCGCCAGCAGCTCCGGACAGCTCCAAGAGACCCAGTACTTC
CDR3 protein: CASSSGQLQETQYF

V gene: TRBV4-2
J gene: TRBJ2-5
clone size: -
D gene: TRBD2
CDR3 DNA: TGTGCCAGCAGCCAAGATGGCGGGATGCGGGGGGGAACCCAAGAGACCCAGTACTTC
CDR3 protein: CASSQDGGMRGGTQETQYF

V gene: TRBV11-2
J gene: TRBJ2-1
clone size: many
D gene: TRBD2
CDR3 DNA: TGTGCCAGCAGCCCCGGACTAGCTCAGTTCTTC
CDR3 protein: CASSPGLAQFF

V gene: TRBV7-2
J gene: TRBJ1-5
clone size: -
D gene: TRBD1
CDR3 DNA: TGTGCCAGCAGCCAGGGGGACAATCAGCCCCAGCATTTT
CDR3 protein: CASSQGDNQPQHF

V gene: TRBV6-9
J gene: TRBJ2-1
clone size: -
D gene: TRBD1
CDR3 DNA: TGTGCCAGCAGTTCAACATGGACAGGGTACACTGAGCAGTTCTTC
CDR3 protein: CASSSTWTGYTEQFF

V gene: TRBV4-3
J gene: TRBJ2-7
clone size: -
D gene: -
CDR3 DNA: TGCGCCAGCAGCCAGGCCCCAGGGGGGACCTACGAGCAGTACTTC
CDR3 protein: CASSQAPGGTYEQYF

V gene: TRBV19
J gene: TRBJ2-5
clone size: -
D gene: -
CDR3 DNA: TGTGCCAGTAGAGCTCGTGGCAGGGTGGTGGAGACCCAGTACTTC
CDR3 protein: CASRARGRVVETQYF

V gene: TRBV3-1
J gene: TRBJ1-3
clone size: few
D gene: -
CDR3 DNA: TGTGCCAGCAGCCAAGGACAGGAGGCTGGAAACACCATATATTTT
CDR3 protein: CASSQGQEAGNTIYF

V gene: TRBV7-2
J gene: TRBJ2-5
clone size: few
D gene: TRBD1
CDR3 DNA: TGTGCCAGTACCTCGAGAAACCACAGGGGAGAGACCCAGTACTTC
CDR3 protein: CASTSRNHRGETQYF

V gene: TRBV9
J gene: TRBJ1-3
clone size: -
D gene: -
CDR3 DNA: TGTGCCAGCAACGGGGGAGACTGGGTCGGAAACACCATATATTTT
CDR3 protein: CASNGGDWVGNTIYF

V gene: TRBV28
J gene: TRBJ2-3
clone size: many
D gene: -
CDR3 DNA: TGTGCCAGCAGTTTAGCCCTCGGGCAGACAACTAGCACAGATACGCAGTATTTT
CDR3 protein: CASSLALGQTTSTDTQYF

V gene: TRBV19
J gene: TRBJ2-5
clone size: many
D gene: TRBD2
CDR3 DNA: TGTGCCAGTAGTCATAGGACTAGCGGGACCAAGACCCAGTACTTC
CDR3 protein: CASSHRTSGTKTQYF

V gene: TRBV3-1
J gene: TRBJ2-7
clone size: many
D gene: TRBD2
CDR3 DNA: TGTGCCAGCAGCCACCCGGGACTAGCGGGCGAGCAGTACTTC
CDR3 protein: CASSHPGLAGEQYF

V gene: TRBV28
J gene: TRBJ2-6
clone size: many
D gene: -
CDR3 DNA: TGTGCCAGCAGTTTACCTTTGACCTCTGGGGCCAACGTCCTGACTTTC
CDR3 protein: CASSLPLTSGANVLTF

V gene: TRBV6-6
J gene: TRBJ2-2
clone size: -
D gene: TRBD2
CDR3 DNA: TGTGCCAGCAGTTACTTGGCTAGCGGGAGTAGGGAGCTGTTTTTT
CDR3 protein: CASSYLASGSRELFF

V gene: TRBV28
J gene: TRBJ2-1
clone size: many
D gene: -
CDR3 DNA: TGTGCCAGCACCCCGCAAGGGCAGGGAATCCGCGGATCCTACAATGAGCAGTTCTTC
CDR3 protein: CASTPQGQGIRGSYNEQFF

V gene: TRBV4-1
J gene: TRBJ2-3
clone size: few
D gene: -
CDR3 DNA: TGCGCCAGCAGCCAAGACCTAGTTGTGGATACGCAGTATTTT
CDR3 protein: CASSQDLVVDTQYF

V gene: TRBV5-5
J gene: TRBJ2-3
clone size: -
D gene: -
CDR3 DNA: TGTGCCAGCAGCTTGGTTGGCGGGGAGGCAGATACGCAGTATTTT
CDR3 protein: CASSLVGGEADTQYF

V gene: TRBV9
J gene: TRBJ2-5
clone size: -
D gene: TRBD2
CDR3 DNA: TGTGCCAGCAGCCCAGGACTAGCGCCTTTGGCCCAAGAGACCCAGTACTTC
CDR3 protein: CASSPGLAPLAQETQYF

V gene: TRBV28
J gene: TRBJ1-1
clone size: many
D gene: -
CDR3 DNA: TGTGCCAGCAGTTTATGGGGAAGGGTACGTGGCACTGAAGCTTTCTTT
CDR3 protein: CASSLWGRVRGTEAFF

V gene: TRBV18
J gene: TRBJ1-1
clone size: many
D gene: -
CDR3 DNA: TGTGCCAGCTCACGAGGGCCAACCCTGAACACTGAAGCTTTCTTT
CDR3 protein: CASSRGPTLNTEAFF

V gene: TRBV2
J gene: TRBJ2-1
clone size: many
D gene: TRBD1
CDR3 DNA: TGTGCCAGCAGTGAAAGTGGGACAGGCTCCTACAATGAGCAGTTCTTC
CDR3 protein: CASSESGTGSYNEQFF

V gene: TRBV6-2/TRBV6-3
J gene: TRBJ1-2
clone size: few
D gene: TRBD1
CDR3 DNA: TGTGCCAGCAGTTACTCAAAGGGGGCGCTTGGCTACACCTTC
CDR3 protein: CASSYSKGALGYTF

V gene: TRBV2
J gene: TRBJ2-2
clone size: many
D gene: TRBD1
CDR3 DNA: TGTGCCAGCGGTGGGACAGGGCGGAACACCGGGGAGCTGTTTTTT
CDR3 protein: CASGGTGRNTGELFF

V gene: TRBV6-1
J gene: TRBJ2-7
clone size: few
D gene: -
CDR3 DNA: TGTGCCAGCAGTTTTGGGGAGGTAAGAGCCCTCGAGCAGTACTTC
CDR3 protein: CASSFGEVRALEQYF

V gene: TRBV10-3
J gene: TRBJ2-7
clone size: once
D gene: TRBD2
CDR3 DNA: TGTGCCATCAGTGAGTCACTAGCGGGATCCTACGAGCAGTACTTC
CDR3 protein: CAISESLAGSYEQYF

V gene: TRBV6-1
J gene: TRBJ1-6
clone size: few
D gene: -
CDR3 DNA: TGTGCCAGCAGTGAAGGAGGGGTCAGTTCACCCCTCCACTTT
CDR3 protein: CASSEGGVSSPLHF